The present T cell receptor (beta chain) was sequenced within a study of cytomegalovirus exposure and HLA in healthy donors. Germline CDR1 and CDR2: SGDLS and YYNGEE. The CDR3 sequence is 14 residues long. V lost 0 bases and J lost 4; bases outside the gene matches: 2. The study's findings and limits: The authors enumerated 150 to 200 TCR beta chains as linked to cytomegalovirus.

PCR used 60 Vbeta primers and 13 Jbeta primers. The data were produced by immunoSEQ multiplex PCR, yet TCRdb's version contains in-frame clones alone and is incomplete. The sample holds about 57,000 clones; more than 70% are singletons and the top ten take roughly 7%. A note on this clone: The antigen is not known.

This sequence was found in a young man in good health and CMV-seropositive. The sequenced sample was PBMCs. V is TRBV9 and J is TRBJ2-5, with 8 nucleotides matching TRBD2. As DNA, the CDR3 is TGTGCCAGCAGCGTAGCGGGGGGGCCAGAGACCCAGTACTTC. This sequence encodes CASSVAGGPETQYF.